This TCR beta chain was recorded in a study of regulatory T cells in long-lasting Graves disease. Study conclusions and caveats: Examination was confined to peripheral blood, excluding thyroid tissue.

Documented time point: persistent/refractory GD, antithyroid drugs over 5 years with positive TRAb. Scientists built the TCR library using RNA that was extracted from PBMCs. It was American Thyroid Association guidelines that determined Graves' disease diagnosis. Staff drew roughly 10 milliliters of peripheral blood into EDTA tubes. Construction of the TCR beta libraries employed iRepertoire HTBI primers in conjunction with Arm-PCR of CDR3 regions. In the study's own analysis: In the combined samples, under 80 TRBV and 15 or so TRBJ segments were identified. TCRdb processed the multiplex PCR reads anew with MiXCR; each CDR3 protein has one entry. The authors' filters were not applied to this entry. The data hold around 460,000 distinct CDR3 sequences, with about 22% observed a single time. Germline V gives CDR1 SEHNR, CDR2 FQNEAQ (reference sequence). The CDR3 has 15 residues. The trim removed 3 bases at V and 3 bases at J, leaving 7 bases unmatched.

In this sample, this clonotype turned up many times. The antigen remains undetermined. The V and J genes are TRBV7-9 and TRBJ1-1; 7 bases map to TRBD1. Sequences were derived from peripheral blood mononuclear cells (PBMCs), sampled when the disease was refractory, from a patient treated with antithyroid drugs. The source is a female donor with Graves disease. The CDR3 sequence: CASSLMPQGDTEAFF. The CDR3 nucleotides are TGTGCCAGCAGCTTGATGCCCCAGGGGGACACTGAAGCTTTCTTT. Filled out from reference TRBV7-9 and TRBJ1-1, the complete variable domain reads DTGVSQNPRHKITKRGQNVTFRCDPISEHNRLYWYRQTLGQGPEFLTYFQNEAQLEKSRLLSDRFSAERPKGSFSTLEIQRTEQGDSAMYLCASSLMPQGDTEAFFGQGTRLTVV.